The T cell receptor (beta chain) described here comes from a study of blood T cells in healthy people across ages. A J-beta primer mix and a sample-barcoded 5' primer were used in a second PCR of roughly 6 to 11 cycles. TCRdb reanalysed the 5' RACE reads using MiXCR and keeps one entry per CDR3 protein. The data show roughly 800,000 distinct CDR3 sequences, 55% to 75% seen once. J lost 5 bases, V lost 10 bases, and 6 bases had no gene match. Germline CDR1 is LGHDT and CDR2 is YNNKEL (reference sequence). This CDR3 comprises 12 residues. In this sample, this clonotype turned up a few times. Specimen: blood. The genes are TRBV3-1 and TRBJ1-2; 8 nucleotides align to TRBD1. The origin of this receptor is a man younger than 45 in good health. Here the CDR3 reads CATSTGAYGYTF. For the CDR3, the DNA is TGTGCCACCTCGACAGGGGCATATGGCTACACCTTC.